The 19 T cell receptor beta chains presented below share a single source sample, sequenced in a study of blood T cell repertoires in COVID-19. This table comes from immunoSEQ multiplex PCR, and its TCRdb copy is limited to in-frame clones, with some not included. The sample shows tens of thousands of clones, over 75% of them seen only once. The sample consisted of peripheral blood. All receptors derive from a middle-aged man with COVID-19, enrolled during active disease.

This chain joins TRBV6-6 and TRBJ2-7; 8 bases fit TRBD1. CDR1 is MNHNY and CDR2 is SVGAGI in the germline V gene (reference sequence). CDR3 length: 14 amino acids. Trimming removed 6 bases from V and 5 bases from J; junction bases left unmatched: 9. The CDR3 bases are TGTGCCAGCAGAGAGACAGGGGACGGCCACGAGCAGTACTTC. Translated: CASRETGDGHEQYF.

The chain combines TRBV6-2 or TRBV6-3 with TRBJ1-2, with D perhaps matching TRBD1 (6 bases). The CDR3 has 13 residues. Trimming removed 6 bases from V and 5 bases from J, with 13 bases in between. Germline V gene data show CDR1 as MNHEY and CDR2 as SVGEGT. The CDR3 nucleotides are TGTGCCAGCAGCAAGACAGGATTTTATGGCTACACCTTC. This codes for CASSKTGFYGYTF.

V gene TRBV28 combines with J gene TRBJ1-2; D gene uncertain. Trimming removed 4 bases from V and 0 bases from J, with 9 bases in between. CDR1 MDHEN and CDR2 SYDVKM come from the germline V gene. This CDR3 region has 14 residues. The CDR3, as DNA: TGTGCCAGCAGTTCAGTACCTGCTAACTATGGCTACACCTTC. Residues: CASSSVPANYGYTF.

CDR3: CSVAGQEGQPQHF. In DNA form, the CDR3 reads TGCAGCGTAGCAGGACAGGAAGGTCAGCCCCAGCATTTT. The chain employs TRBV29-1 and TRBJ1-5; 7 bases map to TRBD1. Germline lookup yields CDR1 SQVTM and CDR2 ANQGSEA. The CDR3 consists of 13 residues. Germline trimming cut 6 bases from V and 6 bases from J; bases unmatched to any gene: 8.

The V call is TRBV10-3, the J call TRBJ2-7, with 10 bases lining up with TRBD1. This CDR3 has 14 amino acids. V trimming: 6 bases; J trimming: 2 bases; junction bases outside the gene matches: 4. Germline V lookup: CDR1 ENHRY, CDR2 SYGVKD. This CDR3 reads CAISLGQGTYEQYF. In nucleotides, the CDR3 is TGTGCCATCAGCCTGGGACAGGGGACCTACGAGCAGTACTTC.

The chain couples TRBV29-1 to TRBJ1-5; D is uncertain. The germline V gene encodes CDR1 SQVTM and CDR2 ANQGSEA. This CDR3 contains 24 residues. Between the trimmed V and J ends, which lost 0 bases and 0 bases, there was a span of 36 bases. CDR3 coding DNA: TGCAGCGTTGAAGATGTTCCTGTAAGAGGCCCATGTAAGAGGCAGATATATAGCAATCAGCCCCAGCATTTT. It is translated as CSVEDVPVRGPCKRQIYSNQPQHF.

The chain couples TRBV29-1 to TRBJ1-6; tentative D call: TRBD1 (6 bases). Germline CDR1 and CDR2: SQVTM and ANQGSEA. The CDR3 is made up of 13 amino acids. V was pared by 4 bases and J by 7 bases, with 11 bases between. The CDR3 protein is CSVAMDRNSPLHF. The CDR3 bases are TGCAGCGTTGCCATGGACAGAAATTCACCCCTCCACTTT.

The V call is TRBV18, the J call TRBJ2-3, with D perhaps matching TRBD1 (6 bases). V was cut by 6 bases and J by 0 bases, with 13 bases left in between. The CDR3 is 15 residues long. Germline V lookup: CDR1 KGHSH, CDR2 LQKENI. The DNA for the CDR3 is TGTGCCAGCTCTCGGACAGTTACTAGCACAGATACGCAGTATTTT. Translation: CASSRTVTSTDTQYF.

The table lists this clone with a few counts. The CDR3 reads CASSEQGYGYSPLHF. The CDR3 DNA follows: TGTGCCAGCAGTGAACAGGGGTATGGTTACTCACCCCTCCACTTT. The rearrangement joins TRBV6-1 to TRBJ1-6, with a tentative D call TRBD1 (6 bases). The V gene's germline CDR1 is MNHNS and CDR2 SASEGT. V was pared by 2 bases and J by 10 bases, with 15 bases between. This CDR3 comprises 15 residues.

The chain couples TRBV11-2 to TRBJ1-1, with 7 bases matching TRBD1. Germline CDR1 SGHAT, CDR2 FQNNGV. V lost 5 bases and J lost 0; bases outside the gene matches: 3. The CDR3 is 14 amino acids. CDR3 nucleotide sequence: TGTGCCAGCAGCCTAGGGGGCATGAACACTGAAGCTTTCTTT. Translation: CASSLGGMNTEAFF.

The chain carries TRBV7-6 and TRBJ2-5; perhaps TRBD1 as D (6 bases). The germline CDR1 and CDR2 sequences are SGHVS and FNYEAQ. V shed 7 bases and J shed 3 bases, with 12 bases lying between them. The CDR3 is made up of 13 amino acids. The CDR3 loop is CASTTGLEETQYF. For the CDR3, the DNA is TGTGCCAGCACCACAGGGTTAGAAGAGACCCAGTACTTC. The variable domain in full, with the rest retrieved from reference TRBV7-6 and TRBJ2-5, is GAGVSQSPRYKVTKRGQDVALRCDPISGHVSLYWYRQALGQGPEFLTYFNYEAQQDKSGLPNDRFSAERPEGSISTLTIQRTEQRDSAMYRCASTTGLEETQYFGPGTRLLVL.

V usage is TRBV10-2 and J usage is TRBJ1-6; the D is unclear. In germline, CDR1 is WSHSY, CDR2 SAAADI. V was pared by 7 bases and J by 8 bases, with 12 bases between. The CDR3 runs 13 residues. The chain's CDR3 is CASTLAADSPLHF. The CDR3 DNA sequence: TGCGCCAGCACTCTGGCTGCGGATTCACCCCTCCACTTT.

The rearrangement joins TRBV5-4 to TRBJ2-7; 10 nucleotides align to TRBD2. J gave up 3 bases and V 0 bases, and 3 bases lay outside the gene matches. This CDR3 has 15 residues. Germline loops: CDR1 SGHNT, CDR2 YYREEE (reference sequence). DNA for the CDR3: TGTGCCAGCAGCTTGGGGGTAGCGGGGGGCTACGAGCAGTACTTC. It codes for CASSLGVAGGYEQYF. The full variable domain, rest sourced from reference TRBV5-4 and TRBJ2-7, is ETGVTQSPTHLIKTRGQQVTLRCSSQSGHNTVSWYQQALGQGPQFIFQYYREEENGRGNFPPRFSGLQFPNYSSELNVNALELDDSALYLCASSLGVAGGYEQYFGPGTRLTVT.

The rearrangement links TRBV29-1 to TRBJ2-5; 11 positions match TRBD2. The CDR3 runs to 16 residues. Looked up from germline, CDR1 is SQVTM and CDR2 is ANQGSEA. Trimming took 6 bases from V and 3 from J; bases not matched to a gene: 12. The CDR3 sequence is CSVGIGGTSGEETQYF. The CDR3 DNA reads as TGCAGCGTCGGGATCGGGGGGACTAGCGGTGAAGAGACCCAGTACTTC.

The CDR3 DNA reads as TGTGCCAGCAGTGATCAGGGACTAAGCACAGATACGCAGTATTTT. Translating it yields CASSDQGLSTDTQYF. The V gene is TRBV2, the J gene TRBJ2-3; 7 bases fit TRBD2. This CDR3 contains 15 residues. CDR1 SNHLY and CDR2 FYNNEI come from the germline V gene. The trim removed 3 bases at V and 0 bases at J, leaving 3 bases unmatched.

This sequence joins TRBV28 and TRBJ2-3; 7 nucleotides agree with TRBD2. The V gene's germline CDR1 is MDHEN and CDR2 SYDVKM. There are 16 residues in the CDR3. The V gene end was trimmed by 7 bases and the J gene end by 0 bases; junction bases not matched to a gene: 10. CDR3 bases: TGTGCCAGCAAGGAGATGTGGGGGGGTAGCACAGATACGCAGTATTTT. Its protein product is CASKEMWGGSTDTQYF.

This chain uses TRBV5-1 with TRBJ1-1, with 8 positions matching TRBD1. CDR1 is SGHRS and CDR2 is YFSETQ in the germline V gene. The V and J ends lost 4 bases and 4 bases, in that order; junction bases with no gene match: 6. The CDR3 sequence is 14 residues long. The CDR3 sequence: CASSQTTGGTEAFF. As DNA, the CDR3 is TGCGCCAGCAGCCAAACCACAGGGGGCACTGAAGCTTTCTTT.

V is TRBV19 and J is TRBJ2-3; 10 nucleotides match TRBD2. Germline-derived CDR1 and CDR2 are LNHDA and SQIVND (reference sequence). CDR3 length: 15 amino acids. The V and J ends lost 3 bases and 5 bases, in that order; junction bases with no gene match: 5. This CDR3 reads CASSIPAGGRDTQYF. CDR3 sequence (DNA): TGTGCCAGTAGTATTCCAGCGGGGGGGAGAGATACGCAGTATTTT.

The chain joins TRBV18 to TRBJ1-1; 10 nucleotides match TRBD1. After removal of 9 bases from V and 5 bases from J, the junction contained 9 bases not matched to a gene. The length of the CDR3 is 14 residues. Germline CDR1 KGHSH, CDR2 LQKENI. CDR3 loop: CASYRDRGFTEAFF. The CDR3 nucleotides are TGTGCCAGTTACCGGGACAGGGGTTTTACTGAAGCTTTCTTT.